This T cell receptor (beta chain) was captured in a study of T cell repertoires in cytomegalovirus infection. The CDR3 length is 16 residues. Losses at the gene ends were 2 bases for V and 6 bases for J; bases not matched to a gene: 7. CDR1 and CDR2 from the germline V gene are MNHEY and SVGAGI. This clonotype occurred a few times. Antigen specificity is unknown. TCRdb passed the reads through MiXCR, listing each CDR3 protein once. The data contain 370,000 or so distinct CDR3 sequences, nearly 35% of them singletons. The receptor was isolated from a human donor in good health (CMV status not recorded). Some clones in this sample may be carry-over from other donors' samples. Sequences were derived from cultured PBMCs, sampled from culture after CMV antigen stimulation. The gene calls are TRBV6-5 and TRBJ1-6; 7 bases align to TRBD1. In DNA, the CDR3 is TGTGCCAGCAGTTACAACCGCCACAGGGGTAATTCACCCCTCCACTTT. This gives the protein CASSYNRHRGNSPLHF.